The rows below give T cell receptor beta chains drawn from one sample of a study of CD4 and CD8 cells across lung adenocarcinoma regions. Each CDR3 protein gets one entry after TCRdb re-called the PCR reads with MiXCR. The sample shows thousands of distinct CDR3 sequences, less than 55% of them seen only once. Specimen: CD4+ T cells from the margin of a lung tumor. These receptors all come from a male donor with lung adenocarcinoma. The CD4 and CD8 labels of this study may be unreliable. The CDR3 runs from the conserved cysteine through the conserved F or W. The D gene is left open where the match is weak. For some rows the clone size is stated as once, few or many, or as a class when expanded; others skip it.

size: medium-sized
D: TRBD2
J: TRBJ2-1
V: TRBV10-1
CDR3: CASSERASGNNEQFF
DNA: TGCGCCAGCAGTGAGCGGGCTAGCGGTAACAATGAGCAGTTCTTC

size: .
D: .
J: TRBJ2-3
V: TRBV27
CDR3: CASRATGLSGQSAKDTQYF
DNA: TGTGCCAGCAGAGCCACGGGGCTATCGGGGCAGTCAGCCAAAGACACGCAGTATTTC

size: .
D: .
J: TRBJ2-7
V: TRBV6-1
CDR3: CASSDGSLSPYEQYF
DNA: TGTGCCAGCAGTGATGGAAGCTTAAGTCCATACGAGCAGTACTTC

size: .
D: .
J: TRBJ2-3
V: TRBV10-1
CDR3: CASSDSGAGSHGEQYF
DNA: TGCGCCAGCAGTGACTCCGGGGCTGGGTCTCACGGGGAGCAGTATTTT

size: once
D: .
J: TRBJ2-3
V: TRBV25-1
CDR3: CASSVKSSRAVSTGTQYF
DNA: TGTGCCAGCAGTGTGAAGAGTAGCCGGGCTGTGAGCACAGGTACGCAGTATTTT

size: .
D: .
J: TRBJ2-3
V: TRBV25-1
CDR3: CASSGRGASGTDTQYF
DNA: TGTGCCAGCAGTGGTCGAGGGGCCTCTGGCACAGATACGCAGTATTTT

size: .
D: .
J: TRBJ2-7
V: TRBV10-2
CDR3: CASSESGQGRGEQYF
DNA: TGCGCCAGCAGTGAGTCGGGGCAGGGACGGGGCGAGCAGTACTTC

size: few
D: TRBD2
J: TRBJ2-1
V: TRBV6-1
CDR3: CASNFELAVSNEQFF
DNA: TGTGCCAGCAACTTCGAGCTAGCGGTATCCAATGAGCAGTTCTTC

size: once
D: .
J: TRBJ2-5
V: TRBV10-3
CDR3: CAGRGGGDQETQYF
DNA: TGTGCGGGGAGGGGGGGCGGTGACCAAGAGACGCAGTACTTC

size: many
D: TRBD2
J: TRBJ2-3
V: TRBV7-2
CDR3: CASSLEGLAGGDTQYF
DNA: TGTGCCAGCAGCTTAGAGGGACTAGCGGGGGGAGATACGCAGTATTTT

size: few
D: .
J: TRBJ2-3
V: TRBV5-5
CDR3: CASRAITDTQYF
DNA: TGTGCCAGCAGGGCCATCACAGATACGCAGTATTTT

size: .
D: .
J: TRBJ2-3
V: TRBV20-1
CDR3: CSAKSAPSTDTQYF
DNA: TGCAGTGCTAAATCCGCCCCTAGCACAGATACGCAGTATTTT

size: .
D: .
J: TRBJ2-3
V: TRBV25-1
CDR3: CASSVKSSRAFNTDKQYF
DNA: TGTGCCAGCAGTGTGAAGAGTAGCCGGGCTTTTAACACCGATAAGCAGTATTTT

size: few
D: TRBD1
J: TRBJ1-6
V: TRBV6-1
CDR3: CASRGQASHLHF
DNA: TGTGCCAGCAGGGGACAGGCATCTCACCTCCACTTT

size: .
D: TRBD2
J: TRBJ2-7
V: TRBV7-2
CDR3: CASSPRLAGSYEQYF
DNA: TGTGCCAGCAGCCCCCGGCTAGCGGGATCCTACGAGCAGTACTTC

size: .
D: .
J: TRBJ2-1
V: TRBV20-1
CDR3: CSAGQHVNEQFF
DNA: TGCAGTGCCGGGCAACATGTGAATGAGCAGTTCTTC

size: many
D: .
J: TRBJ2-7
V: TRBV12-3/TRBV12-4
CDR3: CASSLVGGLEQYF
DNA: TGTGCCAGCAGTTTAGTGGGCGGGCTCGAGCAGTACTTC

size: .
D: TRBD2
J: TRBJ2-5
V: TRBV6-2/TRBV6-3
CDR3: CASSYVSGGPDQETQYF
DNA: TGTGCCAGCAGTTACGTTAGCGGGGGCCCGGACCAAGAGACCCAGTACTTC

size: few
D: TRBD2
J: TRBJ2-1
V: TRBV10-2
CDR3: CASRFIAGANNEQFF
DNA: TGCGCCAGCAGGTTTATAGCGGGGGCCAACAATGAGCAGTTCTTC

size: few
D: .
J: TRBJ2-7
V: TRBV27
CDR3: CASSLTRDSTYEQYF
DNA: TGTGCCAGCAGTTTAACCCGGGACTCAACCTACGAGCAGTACTTC

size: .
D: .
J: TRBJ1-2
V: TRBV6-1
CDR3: CASQTRVFNYGYTF
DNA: TGTGCCAGCCAAACAAGGGTTTTTAACTATGGCTACACCTTC

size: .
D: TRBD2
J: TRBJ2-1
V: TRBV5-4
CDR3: CASSLELAGSYNEQFF
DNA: TGTGCCAGCAGCTTGGAACTAGCGGGTTCCTACAATGAGCAGTTCTTC

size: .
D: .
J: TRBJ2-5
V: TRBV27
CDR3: CARSLGGSGEDTQYF
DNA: TGTGCCAGGAGTTTAGGGGGGTCTGGGGAAGATACCCAGTACTTC

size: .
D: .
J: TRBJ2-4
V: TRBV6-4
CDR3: CASGVGGTDMQYF
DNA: TGTGCCAGCGGGGTGGGAGGCACAGACATGCAGTACTTC

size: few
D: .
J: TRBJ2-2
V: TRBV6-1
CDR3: CASSEFGELFF
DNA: TGTGCCAGCAGTGAGTTCGGGGAGCTGTTTTTT

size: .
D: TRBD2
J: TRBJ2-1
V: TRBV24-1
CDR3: CATSDPILAGGPGGYNEQFF
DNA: TGTGCCACCAGTGATCCCATACTAGCGGGAGGGCCGGGGGGCTACAATGAGCAGTTCTTC

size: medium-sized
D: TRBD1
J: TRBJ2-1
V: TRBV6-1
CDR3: CASSGDPGTGETQFF
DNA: TGTGCCAGCAGTGGTGATCCCGGGACAGGGGAGACCCAGTTCTTC

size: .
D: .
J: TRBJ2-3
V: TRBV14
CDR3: CASSSIAPDTQYF
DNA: TGTGCCAGCAGCTCGATAGCCCCGGATACGCAGTATTTT

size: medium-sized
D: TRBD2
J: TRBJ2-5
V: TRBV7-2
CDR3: CASSSSGRALGTQYF
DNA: TGTGCCAGCAGCTCTAGCGGGAGGGCCTTGGGGACCCAGTACTTC

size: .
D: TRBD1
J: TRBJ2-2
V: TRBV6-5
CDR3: CASSTTLGTANTGELFF
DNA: TGTGCCAGCAGTACTACTTTAGGGACAGCGAACACCGGGGAGCTGTTTTTT

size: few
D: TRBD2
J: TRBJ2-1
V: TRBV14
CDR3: CASSVLAGGGFYNEQFF
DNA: TGTGCCAGCAGCGTACTAGCGGGAGGAGGATTTTACAATGAGCAGTTCTTC

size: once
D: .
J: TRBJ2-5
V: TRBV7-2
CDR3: CASSFQGTSRAETQYF
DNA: TGTGCCAGCAGCTTCCAGGGCACTAGTCGGGCGGAGACCCAGTACTTC

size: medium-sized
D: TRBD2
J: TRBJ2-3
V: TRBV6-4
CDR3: CASSLTAASGGSGTDTQYF
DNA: TGTGCCAGCAGTCTCACGGCGGCTAGCGGGGGATCGGGCACAGATACGCAGTATTTT

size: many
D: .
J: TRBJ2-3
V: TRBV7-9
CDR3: CASSSRTSLTDTQYF
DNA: TGTGCCAGCAGCTCCAGGACGTCGCTCACAGATACGCAGTATTTT

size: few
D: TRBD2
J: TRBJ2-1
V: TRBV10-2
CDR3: CASTLPPTSGGRNEQFF
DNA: TGCGCCAGCACCCTACCCCCGACTAGCGGGGGGCGAAATGAGCAGTTCTTC

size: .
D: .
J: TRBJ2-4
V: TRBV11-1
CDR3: CASSRRVGISDMQYF
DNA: TGTGCCAGCAGCCGTCGGGTGGGGATATCAGATATGCAGTATTTC

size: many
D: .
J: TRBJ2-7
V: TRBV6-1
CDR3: CASSEQPATEQYF
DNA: TGTGCCAGCAGTGAACAACCCGCGACCGAGCAGTACTTC

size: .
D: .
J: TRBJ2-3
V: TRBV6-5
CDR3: CASSYSQSAPNIQYF
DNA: TGTGCCAGCAGTTACTCGCAAAGCGCCCCAAATATTCAGTATTTC

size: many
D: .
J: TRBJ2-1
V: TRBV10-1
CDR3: CASSAQTYNEQFF
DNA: TGCGCCAGCAGTGCCCAGACCTACAATGAGCAGTTCTTC

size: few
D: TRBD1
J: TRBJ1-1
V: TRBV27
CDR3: CASSARQGSEAFF
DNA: TGTGCCAGCAGTGCCCGACAGGGCTCTGAAGCTTTCTTT

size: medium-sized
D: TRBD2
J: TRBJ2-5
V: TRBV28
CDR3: CASSLYPSGGASETQYF
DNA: TGTGCCAGCAGTTTATATCCTAGCGGGGGGGCCAGCGAGACCCAGTACTTC

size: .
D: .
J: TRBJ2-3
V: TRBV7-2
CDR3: CASSLEGCSKDIQYF
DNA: TGTGCCAGCAGCTTAGAGGGTTGTAGCAAAGATATTCAGTATTTC